The rows below give T cell receptor beta chains drawn from one sample of a study of response to subunit inactivated influenza vaccine. Each CDR3 protein gets one entry after TCRdb re-called the RT-PCR reads with MiXCR. The sample includes around 530,000 distinct CDR3 sequences, over 9.5% of them seen just once. The starting material was PBMCs from blood, obtained on the day of vaccination. The receptors shown here come from a man between 50 and 59 years old who received an inactivated influenza vaccine. Both conserved end residues are trimmed from each CDR3. A D gene is named only where the DNA matches it firmly. Only part of the rows carry a size: once, few, many, or a class if the clone is expanded.

clone size	D gene	V gene	J gene	CDR3 length	CDR3 protein
few	-	TRBV12-3/TRBV12-4	TRBJ1-3	13	ASSLGANSGNTIY
many	TRBD1	TRBV10-2	TRBJ2-1	9	ASSDRQGPF
many	-	TRBV6-5	TRBJ2-1	13	ASSYSQSSYNEQF
-	-	TRBV6-1	TRBJ1-4	13	ASSPRPGGGEKLF
few	-	TRBV11-2	TRBJ2-3	12	ASSPWQYTDTQY
-	TRBD2	TRBV5-1	TRBJ2-1	15	ASSAGTSGFSYNEQF
-	-	TRBV5-1	TRBJ2-7	10	ASTNSGYEQY
-	-	TRBV28	TRBJ2-5	13	ASSLFLGDRETQY
-	TRBD2	TRBV12-3/TRBV12-4	TRBJ2-7	17	ASSLVPLGASGKNYEQY
once	-	TRBV20-1	TRBJ2-1	14	SAYTGTLSSYNEQF
-	TRBD1	TRBV5-1	TRBJ2-7	13	ASSLGGTGLLEQY
-	-	TRBV14	TRBJ2-1	14	ASSHGLGVLDNEQF
-	-	TRBV5-1	TRBJ1-5	11	ASSLEPYQPQH
-	-	TRBV27	TRBJ1-6	11	ASSRAYNSPLH
-	TRBD1	TRBV19	TRBJ2-5	15	ASSIFGRDSKGETQY
-	TRBD2	TRBV15	TRBJ2-1	13	ATSIAGRSYNEQF
-	-	TRBV28	TRBJ2-1	14	ASRTRGPSSYNEQF
few	-	TRBV29-1	TRBJ2-7	11	SVEDLESYEQY
-	-	TRBV5-1	TRBJ2-1	11	ASSFGGANEQF
many	-	TRBV29-1	TRBJ2-1	10	SVMTDYNEQF
-	TRBD2	TRBV3-1	TRBJ2-7	14	ASSHGLAGGPYEQY
many	-	TRBV3-1	TRBJ2-7	12	ASSQGTVRDEQY
many	TRBD2	TRBV11-2	TRBJ2-3	12	ASSPLSGTDTQY